This TCR beta chain is from a study of a mutant IDH1 vaccine in newly diagnosed glioma. This sample's time point: baseline, week 1 (first vaccination visit). Described treatment: pre-vaccination baseline after standard-of-care therapy. Profiling relied on immunoSEQ multiplex PCR, and the TCRdb table lists in-frame clones only, not all of them. The profile covers approximately 88,000 clones, with around 80% appearing a single time and 7.5% taken by the ten largest. V was pared by 3 bases and J by 5 bases, with 2 bases of the junction left unmatched. Germline V gene lookup returns CDR1 LNHDA and CDR2 SQIVND (reference sequence). CDR3 length: 14 amino acids. In the case of this clone: No antigen is known for it.

General study points: Pseudoprogression looked unconnected to shifts in top peripheral T cell clonotypes.

This clonotype originated in a man aged 35 to 55 with glioma. The rearrangement joins TRBV19 to TRBJ2-7, with 12 positions matching TRBD1. Sequences were derived from PBMCs, sampled from a glioma patient treated with radiotherapy, temozolomide or both. The CDR3 DNA sequence: TGTGCCAGTAGTATCGGGACAGGGGGCAACGAGCAGTACTTC. The encoded protein is CASSIGTGGNEQYF. The entire variable domain, with the rest obtained from reference TRBV19 and TRBJ2-7, is as follows: DGGITQSPKYLFRKEGQNVTLSCEQNLNHDAMYWYRQDPGQGLRLIYYSQIVNDFQKGDIAEGYSVSREKKESFPLTVTSAQKNPTAFYLCASSIGTGGNEQYFGPGTRLTVT.